The clone carrying this TCR beta chain turned up a few times. Antigen unknown. This specimen belongs to a study of T cells after yellow fever vaccination. Study outcomes and limitations: It was a weaker secondary response, yet one that peaked faster, at day 5 versus 15. Only a small proportion of the clonotypes turned up in both the CD4 and the CD8 compartments, likely arising from convergent recombination. Boosting was followed by the reappearance of most primary-vaccination clones (just under 97% CD4, around 86% CD8).

Germline CDR1 SGHTA, CDR2 FQGNSA. V gave up 1 base and J gave up 0 bases, with 7 bases separating them. This CDR3 comprises 15 residues. TCRdb reanalysed the 5' RACE reads using MiXCR and keeps one entry per CDR3 protein. The sample lists roughly 310,000 distinct CDR3 sequences; roughly 3.5% were seen once. The receptor was isolated from a man between 18 and 29 years old who received the YFV17D yellow fever vaccine. V and J are TRBV7-2 and TRBJ2-1; D is unclear. The sample consisted of PBMCs, taken on the day of the yellow fever booster vaccination. The DNA for the CDR3 is TGTGCCAGCAGCTTAGAGGTTTTCTCCTACAATGAGCAGTTCTTC. Its protein product is CASSLEVFSYNEQFF. Full variable domain (rest looked up from reference TRBV7-2 and TRBJ2-1): GAGVSQSPSNKVTEKGKDVELRCDPISGHTALYWYRQSLGQGLEFLIYFQGNSAPDKSGLPSDRFSAERTGGSVSTLTIQRTQQEDSAVYLCASSLEVFSYNEQFFGPGTRLTVL.